The 8 T cell receptor beta chains below all came from one sample that was sequenced in a study of blood T cells in healthy people across ages. Using a J-beta primer mix together with a sample-barcoded 5' primer, a second PCR was run for 7 to 11 cycles. TCRdb re-called the 5' RACE reads with MiXCR, one entry per CDR3 protein. The sample comprises some 700,000 distinct CDR3 sequences, 40% to 45% of which are singletons, and about 20% rests with the top ten. Source material: blood. These receptors all come from an older woman in good health.

The V and J genes are TRBV20-1 and TRBJ2-3, with TRBD2 matching 7 bases. The trim removed 4 bases at V and 2 bases at J, leaving 12 bases unmatched. Per germline, CDR1 DFQATT and CDR2 SNEGSKA (reference sequence). The CDR3 length is 16 residues. The CDR3 bases are TGCAGTGCTATACTCGGACTAGAACACACCACAGATACGCAGTATTTT. Protein: CSAILGLEHTTDTQYF.

This clonotype was recorded a few times. Being one base from a much bigger clone, this may be a read error. The chain is built from TRBV29-1 and TRBJ2-5, with a weak D call TRBD1 (5 bases). This CDR3 contains 13 residues. Trimming stripped 5 bases from V and 4 bases from J, with 14 bases between. CDR1 is SQVTM and CDR2 is ANQGSEA in the germline V gene. Here the CDR3 reads CSVTLQVTETQYF. Written as DNA, the CDR3 is TGCAGCGTTACCTTACAGGTAACAGAGACCCAGTACTTC.

The chain employs TRBV12-3 or TRBV12-4 and TRBJ1-5; 7 bases match TRBD1. J gave up 4 bases and V 5 bases, and 11 bases lay outside the gene matches. This CDR3 spans 16 amino acids. The CDR3 loop is CASSLPRQGGNQPQHF. Written as DNA, the CDR3 is TGTGCCAGCAGTCTCCCCCGGCAGGGGGGGAATCAGCCCCAGCATTTT.

V and J are TRBV28 and TRBJ1-2; maybe TRBD1 (6 bases). In germline, CDR1 is MDHEN, CDR2 SYDVKM. The CDR3 is made up of 17 amino acids. Trimming removed 7 bases at V and 1 base at J, with 22 bases between. Written as DNA, the CDR3 is TGTGCCAGCACCAAAGTAATCAACAGGGCTCATAACTATGGCTACACCTTC. Translating it yields CASTKVINRAHNYGYTF.

This clonotype appeared a few times. The gene calls are TRBV6-2 or TRBV6-3 and TRBJ2-7; maybe TRBD2 (5 bases). This CDR3 contains 13 residues. Germline V CDR1 and CDR2: MNHEY, SVGEGT. V dropped 5 bases and J dropped 4 bases, with 12 bases sitting between them. CDR3 sequence: CASSRETYYEQYF. The CDR3 coding sequence is TGTGCCAGCAGTCGGGAAACCTATTACGAGCAGTACTTC.

This rearrangement joins TRBV14 to TRBJ2-4, with D hard to call. Trimming took 3 bases from V and 13 from J, leaving 13 bases between them. CDR1 and CDR2 from the germline V gene are SGHDN and FVKESK. The length of the CDR3 is 12 residues. The chain's CDR3 is CASSHVPVKQYF. The CDR3 coding sequence is TGTGCCAGCAGCCACGTCCCGGTTAAACAGTACTTC.

The chain recombines TRBV6-5 with TRBJ1-2, with TRBD1 matching over 9 bases. The CDR3 has 18 amino acids. Germline CDR1 is MNHEY and CDR2 is SVGAGI. With V trimmed by 2 bases and J by 3 bases, 13 bases remained unmatched. CDR3 bases: TGTGCCAGCAGTTACCCCGGGACAGGGATATCTGGGGACTATGGCTACACCTTC. Translating it yields CASSYPGTGISGDYGYTF.

A single count supports this clonotype. V is TRBV30 and J is TRBJ2-2; perhaps TRBD2 as D (5 bases). The CDR3 has 15 amino acids. Germline CDR1 and CDR2: GTSNPN and SVGIG (reference sequence). Deletions cut 0 bases from V and 3 bases from J, with 11 bases between. The CDR3 reads CAWSVVGVYTGELFF. CDR3 coding DNA: TGTGCCTGGAGTGTGGTCGGGGTATACACCGGGGAGCTGTTTTTT. The full variable domain, in which reference TRBV30 and TRBJ2-2 provide the parts outside the CDR3, is SQTIHQWPATLVQPVGSPLSLECTVEGTSNPNLYWYRQAAGRGLQLLFYSVGIGQISSEVPQNLSASRPQDRQFILSSKKLLLSDSGFYLCAWSVVGVYTGELFFGEGSRLTVL.